The clone carrying this TCR beta chain was seen many times. Antigen: not known. This entry belongs to a study of T-cell reconstitution after alpha-beta-depleted transplantation in children. The study's findings and limits: A year post-transplant, T-cell counts and diversity derived mostly from newly produced T cells. Surviving thymic progenitors and recipient T cells were the source of high TCRbeta diversity at day 60 in some patients. At around two months after transplant, the alpha-beta T cells were reportedly derived from several hundred expanded clones that came from non-depleted graft cells.

The TCRbeta library was prepared with unique molecular identifiers. A single record per CDR3 protein comes from TCRdb applying MiXCR to the PCR reads. The sample consists of around 5,900 distinct CDR3 sequences, 15% to 19% of them appearing once. After removal of 9 bases from V and 5 bases from J, the junction contained 4 bases not matched to a gene. Germline CDR1 and CDR2: MNHEY and SVGAGI. The CDR3 has 12 residues. Specimen: PBMCs, mostly from graft donor cells, collected 180 days after TCRalphabeta/CD19-depleted stem cell transplant. This TCR was sampled from a patient between 2 and 10 years old who had a stem cell transplant for inherited bone marrow failure, so the T cells may come from the graft donor. V gene TRBV6-5 combines with J gene TRBJ1-1; 9 positions match TRBD1. In DNA form, the CDR3 reads TGTGCCAGTAAGACAGGGGGAACTGAAGCTTTCTTT. Protein product: CASKTGGTEAFF.